This T cell receptor beta chain appears in the sequencing data of a study of cytomegalovirus exposure and HLA in healthy donors. The V end was cut by 7 bases, the J end by 4 bases, with 16 bases between. Germline V gives CDR1 SGHTA, CDR2 FQGNSA. The CDR3 runs to 14 residues. Primers for the PCR totalled 60 Vbeta and 13 Jbeta. Generated by immunoSEQ multiplex PCR, the TCRdb table keeps only in-frame clones and is missing some. This sample has 90,000 to 110,000 clones, with 55% to 75% found just once. The sequenced sample consisted of PBMCs. The chain couples TRBV7-2 to TRBJ1-1; D may be TRBD1 (6 bases). The sequence was obtained from a woman aged 65 to 85 in good health and CMV-seropositive. The CDR3 spells CASTPLRGATEAFF. In DNA, the CDR3 is TGTGCCAGCACCCCTCTTCGGGGGGCCACTGAAGCTTTCTTT.